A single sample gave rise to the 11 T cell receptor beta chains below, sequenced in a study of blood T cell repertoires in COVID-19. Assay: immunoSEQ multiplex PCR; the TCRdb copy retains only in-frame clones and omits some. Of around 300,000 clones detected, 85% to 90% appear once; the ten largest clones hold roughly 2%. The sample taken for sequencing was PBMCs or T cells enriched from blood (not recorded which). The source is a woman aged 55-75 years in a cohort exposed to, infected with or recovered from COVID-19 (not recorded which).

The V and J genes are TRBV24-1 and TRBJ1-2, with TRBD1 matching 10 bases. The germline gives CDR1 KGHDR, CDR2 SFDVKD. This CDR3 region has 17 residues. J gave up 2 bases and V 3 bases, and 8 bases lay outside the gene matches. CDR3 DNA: TGTGCCACCAGTGATCCCAAACCGGGACAGGGGAACTATGGCTACACCTTC. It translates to CATSDPKPGQGNYGYTF.

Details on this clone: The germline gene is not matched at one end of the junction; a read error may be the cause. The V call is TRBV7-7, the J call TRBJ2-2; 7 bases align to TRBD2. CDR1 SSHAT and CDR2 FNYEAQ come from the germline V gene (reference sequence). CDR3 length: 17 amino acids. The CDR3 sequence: CASSLEGGSLGTGELFF. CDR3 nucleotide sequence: TGTGCTAGCAGCTTAGAAGGCGGGAGTTTAGGGACCGGGGAGCTGTTTTTT.

The CDR3 DNA follows: TGTGCCAGCACCCTAACCACCGCCACCGGGGAGCTGTTTTTT. It translates to CASTLTTATGELFF. This chain uses TRBV2 with TRBJ2-2; no reliable D call. CDR1 is SNHLY and CDR2 is FYNNEI in the germline V gene. The CDR3 length is 14 residues. V lost 7 bases and J lost 4, with 13 bases in between.

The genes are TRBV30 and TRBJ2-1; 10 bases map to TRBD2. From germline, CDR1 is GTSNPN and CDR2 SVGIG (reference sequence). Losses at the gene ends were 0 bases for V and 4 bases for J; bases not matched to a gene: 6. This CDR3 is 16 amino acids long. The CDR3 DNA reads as TGTGCCTGGAGTGTAGGAGGAGCGGGAGGGTACAATGAGCAGTTCTTC. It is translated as CAWSVGGAGGYNEQFF.

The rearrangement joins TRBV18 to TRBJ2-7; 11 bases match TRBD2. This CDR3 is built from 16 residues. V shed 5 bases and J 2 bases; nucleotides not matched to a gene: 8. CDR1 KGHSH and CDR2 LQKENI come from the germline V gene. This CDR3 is CASSIPGLAEAYEQYF. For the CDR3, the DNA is TGTGCCAGCTCAATTCCGGGACTAGCGGAGGCCTACGAGCAGTACTTC.

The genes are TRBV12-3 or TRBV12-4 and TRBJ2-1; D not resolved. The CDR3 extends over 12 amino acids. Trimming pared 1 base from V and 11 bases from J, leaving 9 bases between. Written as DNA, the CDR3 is TGTGCCAGCAGTTTAGTACAGTCGAAGCAGTTCTTC. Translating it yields CASSLVQSKQFF.

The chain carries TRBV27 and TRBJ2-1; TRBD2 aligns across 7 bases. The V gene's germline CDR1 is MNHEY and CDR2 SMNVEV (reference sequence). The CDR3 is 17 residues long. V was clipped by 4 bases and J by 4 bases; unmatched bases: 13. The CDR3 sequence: CASSSLLATAGYNEQFF. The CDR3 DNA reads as TGTGCCAGCAGTTCTCTCCTCGCTACAGCGGGATACAATGAGCAGTTCTTC.

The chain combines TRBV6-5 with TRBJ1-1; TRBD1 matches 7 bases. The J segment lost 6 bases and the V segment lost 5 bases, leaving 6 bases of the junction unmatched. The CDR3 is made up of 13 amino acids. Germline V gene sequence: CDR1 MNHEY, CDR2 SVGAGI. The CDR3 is CASSRGQAPEAFF. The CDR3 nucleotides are TGTGCCAGCAGTCGAGGACAGGCCCCTGAAGCTTTCTTT.

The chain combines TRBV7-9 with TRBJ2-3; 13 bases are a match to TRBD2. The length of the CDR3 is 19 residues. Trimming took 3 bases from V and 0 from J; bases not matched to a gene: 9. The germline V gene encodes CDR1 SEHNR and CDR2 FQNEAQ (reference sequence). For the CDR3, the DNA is TGTGCCAGCAGCTTCGGAGGACTAGCGGGAGCTACTAGCACAGATACGCAGTATTTT. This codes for CASSFGGLAGATSTDTQYF.

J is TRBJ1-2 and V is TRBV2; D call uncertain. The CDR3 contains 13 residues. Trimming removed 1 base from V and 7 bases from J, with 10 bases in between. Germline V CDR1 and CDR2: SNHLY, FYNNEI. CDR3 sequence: CASSEVAQSGYTF. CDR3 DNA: TGTGCCAGCAGTGAAGTCGCGCAATCTGGCTACACCTTC.

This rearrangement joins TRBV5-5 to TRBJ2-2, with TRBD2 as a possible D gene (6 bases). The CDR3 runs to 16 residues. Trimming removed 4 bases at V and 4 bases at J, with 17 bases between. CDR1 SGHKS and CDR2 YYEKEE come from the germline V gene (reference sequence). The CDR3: CASSPSPGGLTGELFF. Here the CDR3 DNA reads TGTGCCAGCAGCCCCAGCCCTGGGGGACTCACCGGGGAGCTGTTTTTT. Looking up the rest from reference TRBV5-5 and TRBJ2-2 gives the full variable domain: DAGVTQSPTHLIKTRGQQVTLRCSPISGHKSVSWYQQVLGQGPQFIFQYYEKEERGRGNFPDRFSARQFPNYSSELNVNALLLGDSALYLCASSPSPGGLTGELFFGEGSRLTVL.